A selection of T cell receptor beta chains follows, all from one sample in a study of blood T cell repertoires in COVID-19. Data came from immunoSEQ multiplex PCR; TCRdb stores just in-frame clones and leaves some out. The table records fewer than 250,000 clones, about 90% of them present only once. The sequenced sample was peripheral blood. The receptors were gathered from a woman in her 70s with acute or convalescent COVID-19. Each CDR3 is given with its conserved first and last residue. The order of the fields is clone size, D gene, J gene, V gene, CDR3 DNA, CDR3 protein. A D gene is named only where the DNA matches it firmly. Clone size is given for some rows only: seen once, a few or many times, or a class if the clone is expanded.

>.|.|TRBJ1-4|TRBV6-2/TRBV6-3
TGTGCCAGCAGCCCCCCAACAATTGGAAAACTGTTTTTT
CASSPPTIGKLFF
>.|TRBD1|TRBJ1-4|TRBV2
TGTGCCAGCAGTGAGGACAGGTCAACTAATGAAAAACTGTTTTTT
CASSEDRSTNEKLFF
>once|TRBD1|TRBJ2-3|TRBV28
TGTGCCAGCAGTTTGGCAGGGGGCGCGACAGATACGCAGTATTTT
CASSLAGGATDTQYF
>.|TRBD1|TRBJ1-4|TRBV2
TGTGCCAGCTCCGGACAGGGACCCTTTTCCCAAGAAAAACTGTTTTTT
CASSGQGPFSQEKLFF
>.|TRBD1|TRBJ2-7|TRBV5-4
TGTGCCAGCAGGTCGGACAGGAGCTACGAGCAGTACTTC
CASRSDRSYEQYF
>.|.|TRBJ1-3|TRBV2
TGTGCCAGCAGTGAACAGGGGTCTGGAAACACCATATATTTT
CASSEQGSGNTIYF
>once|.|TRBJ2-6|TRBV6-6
TGTGCCAGCAGTCGCCTGGGGGGATTCCGAGCTTCTGGGGCCAACGTCCTGACTTTC
CASSRLGGFRASGANVLTF
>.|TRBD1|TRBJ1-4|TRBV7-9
TGTGCCAGCAGCCGGCCCGGGACAGGGAATGAAAAACTGTTTTTT
CASSRPGTGNEKLFF
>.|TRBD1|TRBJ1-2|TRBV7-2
TGTGCCAGCAGCTTAGATGGACAGGGGCGAAGAGGCTACACCTTC
CASSLDGQGRRGYTF
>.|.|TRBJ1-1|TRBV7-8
TGTGCCAGCAGCTCTCGGATGACAGTGAACACTGAAGCTTTCTTT
CASSSRMTVNTEAFF
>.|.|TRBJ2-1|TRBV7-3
TGTGCCAGCAGCTTGAACAGCGGTGAGCAGTTCTTC
CASSLNSGEQFF
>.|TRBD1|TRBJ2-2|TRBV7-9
TGTGCCAGCAGCCGAATCGGACAGGACAACACCGGGGAGCTGTTTTTT
CASSRIGQDNTGELFF
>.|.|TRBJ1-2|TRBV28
TGTGCCAGCAGTTACCCGACTAGGACCGTGACTCATGGCTACACCTTC
CASSYPTRTVTHGYTF
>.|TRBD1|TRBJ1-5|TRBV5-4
TGTGCCAGCAGCCTAAGGGGGCCCAATCAGCCCCAGCATTTT
CASSLRGPNQPQHF
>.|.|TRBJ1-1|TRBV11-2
TGTGCCAGCAGCTTATACATTAACACTGAAGCTTTCTTT
CASSLYINTEAFF
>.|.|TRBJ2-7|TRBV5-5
TGTGCCAGCAGCTTTTCGACGGGCTCCTACGAGCAGTACTTC
CASSFSTGSYEQYF
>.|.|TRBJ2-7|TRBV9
TGTGCCAGCAGCCGGACAGTCTACGAGCAGTACTTC
CASSRTVYEQYF
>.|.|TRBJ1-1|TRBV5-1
TGCGCCAGCAGCTTGGAAGGAGGGAGCACTGAAGCTTTCTTT
CASSLEGGSTEAFF
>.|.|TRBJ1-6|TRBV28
TGTGCCAGCAGTTTAAGGCGACAGTCAAGTTCACCCCTCCACTTT
CASSLRRQSSSPLHF
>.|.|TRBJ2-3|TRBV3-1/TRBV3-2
TGTGCCAGCAGCCTAGGCACTAAAAGCACAGATACGCAGTATTTT
CASSLGTKSTDTQYF
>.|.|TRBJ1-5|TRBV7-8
TGTGCCAGCAGGAGGAGGACAGACTATCAGCCCCAGCATTTT
CASRRRTDYQPQHF
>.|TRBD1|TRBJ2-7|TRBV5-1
TGCGCCAGCAGCTTGACAGGGGGCTCCTTAGGGTACGAGCAGTACTTC
CASSLTGGSLGYEQYF
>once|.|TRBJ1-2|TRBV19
TGTGCCAGTCTGCCGCGGGGTAAGACCTATGGCTACACCTTC
CASLPRGKTYGYTF
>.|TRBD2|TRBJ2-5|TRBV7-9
TGTGCCAGCAGCTTAGGGACACTAGCGGGGGTTCAAGAGACCCAGTACTTC
CASSLGTLAGVQETQYF
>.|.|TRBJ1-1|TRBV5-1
TGCGCCAGCAGCCCCTCGACAGGGAACACTGAAGCTTTCTTT
CASSPSTGNTEAFF
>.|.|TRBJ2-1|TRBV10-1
TGCGCCAGCGCTAAGGAGCCTATCTCCTACAATGAGCAGTTCTTC
CASAKEPISYNEQFF
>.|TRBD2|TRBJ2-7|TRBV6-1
TGTGCCAGCAGTGAAGCGGGGGGGACTAGTCCCTACGAGCAGTACTTC
CASSEAGGTSPYEQYF
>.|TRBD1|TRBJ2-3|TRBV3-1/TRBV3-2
TGTGCCAGCAGCCTGGGACCTTCAGGGGGAGATACGCAGTATTTT
CASSLGPSGGDTQYF
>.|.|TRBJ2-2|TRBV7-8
TGTGCCAGCAGCTTAGCGATCACTAGTAGGGCCGGGGAGCTGTTTTTT
CASSLAITSRAGELFF
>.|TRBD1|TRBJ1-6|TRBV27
TGTGCCAGTTCGTGGGCGGGACAGGGAAATTCACCCCTCCACTTT
CASSWAGQGNSPLHF
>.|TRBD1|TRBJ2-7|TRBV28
TGTGCCAGCAGTTCCCCCGGGACAGGGAGAGGATACGAGCAGTACTTC
CASSSPGTGRGYEQYF
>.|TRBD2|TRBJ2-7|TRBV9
TGTGCCAGCAGCGAGGGACTAGCGGGAACCTACGAGCAGTACTTC
CASSEGLAGTYEQYF
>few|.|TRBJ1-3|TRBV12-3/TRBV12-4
TGTGCCAGCAGATCCAGGACAGGAAACACCATATATTTT
CASRSRTGNTIYF
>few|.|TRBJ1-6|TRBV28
TGTGCCAGCCACTCTAGGACAGTCAATTCACCCCTCCACTTT
CASHSRTVNSPLHF
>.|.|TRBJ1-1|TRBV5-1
TGCGCCAGCAGCTTGGCGCTCCGTACACAAATGAACACTGAAGCTTTCTTT
CASSLALRTQMNTEAFF
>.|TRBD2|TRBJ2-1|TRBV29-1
TGCAGCGGTTCGGGACTAGCGATAAATGAGCAGTTCTTC
CSGSGLAINEQFF
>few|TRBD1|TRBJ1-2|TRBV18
TGTGCCAGCTCACAGGGACAGGGCGGCTATGGCTACACCTTC
CASSQGQGGYGYTF
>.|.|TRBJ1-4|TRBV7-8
TGTGCCAGCAGCCCATCGACGGGGAAACTGTTTTTT
CASSPSTGKLFF
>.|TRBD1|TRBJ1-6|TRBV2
TGTGCCAGCAACCAGGGACAGGGGGAAGGATCACCCCTCCACTTT
CASNQGQGEGSPLHF
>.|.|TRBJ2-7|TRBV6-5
TGTGCCAGCCGACGAGACAGAAGCTCCTACGAGCAGTACTTC
CASRRDRSSYEQYF
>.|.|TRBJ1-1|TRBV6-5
TGTGCCAGCAGGATCCGGGACTACACTGAAGCTTTCTTT
CASRIRDYTEAFF
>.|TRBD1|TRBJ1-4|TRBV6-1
TGTGCCAGCAGTGTAGACAGGGCTGGGGCAACAACTAATGAAAAACTGTTTTTT
CASSVDRAGATTNEKLFF
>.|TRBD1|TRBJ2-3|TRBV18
TGTGCCAGCTCACCACCAGGACAGGGGGCTAGAGATACGCAGTATTTT
CASSPPGQGARDTQYF
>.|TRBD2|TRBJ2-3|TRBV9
TGTGCCAGCAGCGTGGCACTAGCGCTCGGCACAGATACGCAGTATTTT
CASSVALALGTDTQYF
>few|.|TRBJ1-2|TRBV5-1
TGCGCCAGCAGCTTGGGGGCAGATCTCTATGGCTACACCTTC
CASSLGADLYGYTF
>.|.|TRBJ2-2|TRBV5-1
TGCGCCAGCAGCTTTAGCCTCCGGGACACTAACACCGGGGAGCTGTTTTTT
CASSFSLRDTNTGELFF
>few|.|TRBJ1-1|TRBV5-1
TGCGCCAGCAGCTTCCTAAACAGGACAAGGGAAGCTTTCTTT
CASSFLNRTREAFF
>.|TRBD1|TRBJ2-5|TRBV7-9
TGTGCCAGCAGCTCACCGACAGGGAAAGAGACCCAGTACTTC
CASSSPTGKETQYF
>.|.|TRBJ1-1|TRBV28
TGTGCCAGCAGGCAAACAGGGTGGTCGTTTGGCACTGAAGCTTTCTTT
CASRQTGWSFGTEAFF
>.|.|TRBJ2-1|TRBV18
TGTGCCAGCTCACCCCAAAACGCGGGACTTGCAGGCAATGAGCAGTTCTTC
CASSPQNAGLAGNEQFF
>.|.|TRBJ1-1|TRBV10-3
TGTGCCATCAGCGGGGGACGGCGGGCCGGGCCCATGGACACTGAAGCTTTCTTT
CAISGGRRAGPMDTEAFF
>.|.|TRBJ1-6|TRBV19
TGTGCCAGTAGTGGCGGGGGTAATTCACCCCTCCACTTT
CASSGGGNSPLHF
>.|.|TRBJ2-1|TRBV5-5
TGTGCCAGCAGCTTGGGGACAGTCAATGAGCAGTTCTTC
CASSLGTVNEQFF
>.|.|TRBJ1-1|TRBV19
TGTGCCACGAATAAAGGGGGGGCTAGGAACACTGAAGCTTTCTTT
CATNKGGARNTEAFF
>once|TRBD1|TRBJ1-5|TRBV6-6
TGTGCCAGCAGTGGACGACAGGGGGCGCCGGGTCAGCCCCAGCATTTT
CASSGRQGAPGQPQHF